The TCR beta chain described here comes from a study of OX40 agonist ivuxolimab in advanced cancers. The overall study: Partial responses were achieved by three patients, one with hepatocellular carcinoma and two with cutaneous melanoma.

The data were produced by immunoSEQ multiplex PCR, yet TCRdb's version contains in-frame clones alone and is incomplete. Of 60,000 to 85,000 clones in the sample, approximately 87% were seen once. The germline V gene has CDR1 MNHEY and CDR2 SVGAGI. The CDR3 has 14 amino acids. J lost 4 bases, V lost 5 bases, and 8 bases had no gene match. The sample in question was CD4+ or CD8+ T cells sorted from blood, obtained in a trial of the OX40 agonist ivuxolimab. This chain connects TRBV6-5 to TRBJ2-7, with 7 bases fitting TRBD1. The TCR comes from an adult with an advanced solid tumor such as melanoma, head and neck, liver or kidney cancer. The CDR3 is CASSGTARGYEQYF. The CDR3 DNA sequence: TGTGCCAGCAGTGGGACAGCGCGCGGATACGAGCAGTACTTC.